The 27 T cell receptor beta chains in this list originate from one sample, sequenced in a study of blood T cell repertoires in COVID-19. Only in-frame clones appear in the TCRdb table, and some are missing; sequencing was by immunoSEQ multiplex PCR. Of under 200,000 clones listed, about 80% are singletons. Sequencing was carried out using peripheral blood. The receptors derive from a woman of 80 years or more with acute or convalescent COVID-19.

The V gene is TRBV7-9, the J gene TRBJ2-7; a possible D gene is TRBD1 (6 bases). V lost 5 bases and J lost 8, with 25 bases in between. The CDR3 is made up of 16 amino acids. In germline, CDR1 is SEHNR, CDR2 FQNEAQ (reference sequence). CDR3 nucleotides: TGTGCCAGCAGCAATACAGGGACACCCTCTCCCAGCCAGCAGTACTTC. Translation gives CASSNTGTPSPSQQYF.

CDR3 protein: CASSPMTAGANVLTF. The CDR3 DNA reads as TGTGCCAGCAGCCCTATGACAGCTGGGGCCAACGTCCTGACTTTC. The chain uses TRBV7-8 and TRBJ2-6; D might be TRBD1 (5 bases). The CDR3 is made up of 15 amino acids. Trimming took 5 bases from V and 2 from J, leaving 10 bases between them. Germline CDR1 and CDR2: SGHVS and FQNEAQ.

The genes are TRBV11-2 and TRBJ1-1; 7 bases align to TRBD1. The CDR3 is 15 residues long. Germline trimming cut 8 bases from V and 5 bases from J; bases unmatched to any gene: 14. Germline CDR1 and CDR2: SGHAT and FQNNGV. CDR3 bases: TGTGCCAGCTTACCCCCGGGACAGACGAGGACTGAAGCTTTCTTT. The encoded protein is CASLPPGQTRTEAFF.

The chain carries TRBV6-5 and TRBJ1-4; the D is unclear. Germline lookup yields CDR1 MNHEY and CDR2 SVGAGI. V gave up 2 bases and J gave up 5 bases, with 3 bases separating them. CDR3 length: 12 residues. CDR3 sequence (DNA): TGTGCCAGCAGTTACGCGAATGAAAAACTGTTTTTT. As protein: CASSYANEKLFF.

The chain has TRBV18 and TRBJ1-5; D gene ambiguous. The CDR3 contains 14 residues. V was pared by 5 bases and J by 4 bases, with 12 bases between. Germline V gives CDR1 KGHSH, CDR2 LQKENI. CDR3 coding DNA: TGTGCCAGCTCAGCAGAACCCTCAAATCAGCCCCAGCATTTT. Translation: CASSAEPSNQPQHF.

The gene calls are TRBV18 and TRBJ1-5; a possible D gene is TRBD1 (6 bases). Germline lookup yields CDR1 KGHSH and CDR2 LQKENI. Deletions cut 3 bases from V and 3 bases from J, with 12 bases between. This CDR3 spans 15 amino acids. CDR3 residues: CASSPGGAINQPQHF. Written as DNA, the CDR3 is TGTGCCAGCTCACCGGGGGGGGCGATCAATCAGCCCCAGCATTTT.

The V call is TRBV9, the J call TRBJ2-7, with 9 bases aligning to TRBD2. The CDR3 loop spans 14 amino acids. With V trimmed by 3 bases and J by 3 bases, 4 bases remained unmatched. Per the germline V gene, CDR1 is SGDLS and CDR2 is YYNGEE. The CDR3 loop is CASSASGKDYEQYF. CDR3 sequence (DNA): TGTGCCAGCAGCGCTAGCGGGAAGGACTACGAGCAGTACTTC.

The chain has TRBV5-1 and TRBJ2-1; a possible D gene is TRBD1 (6 bases). Trimming pared 4 bases from V and 10 bases from J, leaving 12 bases between. Germline CDR1 and CDR2: SGHRS and YFSETQ. This CDR3 has 12 amino acids. CDR3 region: CASSPTGTEQFF. In DNA, the CDR3 is TGCGCCAGCAGCCCTACCGGGACAGAGCAGTTCTTC.

This clone is a singleton in its sample. This chain connects TRBV7-2 to TRBJ2-5, with D perhaps TRBD2 (6 bases). V lost 4 bases to trimming and J lost 10 bases, with 16 bases between them. The CDR3 sequence is 13 residues long. Germline V gives CDR1 SGHTA, CDR2 FQGNSA. DNA for the CDR3: TGTGCCAGCAGCTCCTCCCCCTTAGCGGACCAGTACTTC. Translating it yields CASSSSPLADQYF.

This clone was seen more than once but under ten times. The genes are TRBV6-5 and TRBJ2-5; TRBD2 matches at 12 bases. Germline CDR1 MNHEY, CDR2 SVGAGI. V lost 7 bases, J lost 7 bases, and 7 bases stayed unmatched. The CDR3 has 14 residues. The CDR3 bases are TGTGCCAGCAAAGGACTAGCGGGACCAGGGACCCAGTACTTC. Amino acid sequence: CASKGLAGPGTQYF.

The V and J genes are TRBV6-5 and TRBJ1-3, with D possibly TRBD1 on 5 matching bases. This CDR3 contains 16 residues. The V and J ends lost 0 bases and 0 bases respectively, with 9 bases between them. CDR1 is MNHEY and CDR2 is SVGAGI in the germline V gene. The CDR3 here is CASSYSGGYSGNTIYF. CDR3 nucleotides: TGTGCCAGCAGTTACTCCGGGGGTTACTCTGGAAACACCATATATTTT.

The genes are TRBV10-3 and TRBJ2-3; TRBD2 matches at 9 bases. The CDR3 is 15 residues long. Germline CDR1 is ENHRY and CDR2 is SYGVKD. Trimming cost V 2 bases and J 3 bases; bases outside gene matches: 3. The CDR3 DNA reads TGTGCCATCAGTGAGAGTAGCGGGGGTACAGATACGCAGTATTTT. Translating it yields CAISESSGGTDTQYF.

This chain connects TRBV29-1 to TRBJ1-1; D possibly corresponds to TRBD1 (5 bases). V was trimmed by 4 bases and J by 6 bases, leaving 18 bases between them. The germline CDR1 and CDR2 sequences are SQVTM and ANQGSEA. This CDR3 comprises 14 residues. CDR3 bases: TGCAGCGTTGCTTATTCAGGGTTGAGCGCTGAAGCTTTCTTT. Its protein product is CSVAYSGLSAEAFF. The whole variable domain, filled in from reference TRBV29-1 and TRBJ1-1, reads SAVISQKPSRDICQRGTSLTIQCQVDSQVTMMFWYRQQPGQSLTLIATANQGSEATYESGFVIDKFPISRPNLTFSTLTVSNMSPEDSSIYLCSVAYSGLSAEAFFGQGTRLTVV.

This clone occurred once. This rearrangement joins TRBV5-1 to TRBJ1-4; tentatively, D is TRBD1 (6 bases). In germline, CDR1 is SGHRS, CDR2 YFSETQ. The CDR3 is 15 residues long. V lost 4 bases and J 7 bases, leaving 17 bases between the germline ends. CDR3 region: CASSPIGGRGEKLFF. For the CDR3, the DNA is TGCGCCAGCAGCCCGATTGGGGGCAGGGGTGAAAAACTGTTTTTT.

The chain links TRBV5-4 to TRBJ1-2, with TRBD1 as a possible D gene (6 bases). Trimming cost V 0 bases and J 7 bases, with 16 bases left between them. The germline gives CDR1 SGHNT, CDR2 YYREEE (reference sequence). This CDR3 has 15 residues. The CDR3 DNA follows: TGTGCCAGCAGCTTGGAGGGTCGGGGGGCGCGTGGCTACACCTTC. It yields the protein CASSLEGRGARGYTF.

The rearrangement joins TRBV28 to TRBJ2-7; maybe TRBD1 (6 bases). The germline CDR1 and CDR2 sequences are MDHEN and SYDVKM. V dropped 6 bases and J dropped 4 bases, with 16 bases sitting between them. The CDR3 runs 14 residues. In nucleotides, the CDR3 is TGTGCCAGCAGGACACCGGGACAAATTTACGAGCAGTACTTC. Amino acid sequence: CASRTPGQIYEQYF.

V usage is TRBV5-1 and J usage is TRBJ2-2; TRBD2 is a possible D gene (5 bases). Deletions cut 4 bases from V and 4 bases from J, with 14 bases between. CDR1 and CDR2 from the germline V gene are SGHRS and YFSETQ. This CDR3 has 15 amino acids. CDR3 nucleotide sequence: TGCGCCAGCAGCCCCCTGGACTTGATCACCGGGGAGCTGTTTTTT. It is translated as CASSPLDLITGELFF. The full variable domain, rest sourced from reference TRBV5-1 and TRBJ2-2, is KAGVTQTPRYLIKTRGQQVTLSCSPISGHRSVSWYQQTPGQGLQFLFEYFSETQRNKGNFPGRFSGRQFSNSRSEMNVSTLELGDSALYLCASSPLDLITGELFFGEGSRLTVL.

This clone was seen once. CDR3 sequence: CATSGGSGYEQYF. CDR3 DNA: TGTGCCACCAGTGGCGGCAGTGGGTACGAGCAGTACTTC. This chain connects TRBV24-1 to TRBJ2-7; D remains ambiguous. From germline, CDR1 is KGHDR and CDR2 SFDVKD. The CDR3 contains 13 residues. V lost 5 bases and J lost 4, with 11 bases in between.

J is TRBJ2-3 and V is TRBV7-2; 10 bases agree with TRBD2. CDR1 SGHTA and CDR2 FQGNSA come from the germline V gene. The CDR3 is 16 amino acids. V shed 3 bases, J shed 3 bases, and the junction held 6 bases outside the gene matches. For the CDR3, the DNA is TGTGCCAGCAGCTTCGGAGCGGGGGGGCTTACAGATACGCAGTATTTT. Translated: CASSFGAGGLTDTQYF.

J is TRBJ2-1 and V is TRBV6-4; 12 bases map to TRBD2. The V and J ends lost 6 bases and 8 bases, in that order; junction bases with no gene match: 8. Germline CDR1 is MRHNA and CDR2 is SNTAGT. This CDR3 is built from 15 residues. CDR3 sequence (DNA): TGTGCCAGCAGCGTCTCTAGCGGGGGGGCTCATGAGCAGTTCTTC. Amino acids: CASSVSSGGAHEQFF.

V gene TRBV2 combines with J gene TRBJ1-1, with D hard to call. V lost 3 bases and J lost 4, with 12 bases in between. Germline V gene data show CDR1 as SNHLY and CDR2 as FYNNEI. CDR3 size: 14 residues. Here the CDR3 DNA reads TGTGCCAGCAGTGATCTAGTGCTGGGCACTGAAGCTTTCTTT. Translating gives CASSDLVLGTEAFF.

This chain links TRBV30 with TRBJ2-3; perhaps TRBD2 as D (6 bases). The length of the CDR3 is 13 residues. CDR1 and CDR2 from the germline V gene are GTSNPN and SVGIG (reference sequence). V lost 5 bases and J lost 2, with 11 bases in between. Here the CDR3 DNA reads TGTGCCTGGTCCCCGGGAGCCACAGATACGCAGTATTTT. This codes for CAWSPGATDTQYF.

The chain links TRBV4-3 to TRBJ1-2; 7 nucleotides match TRBD1. CDR3 length equals 15 residues. Losses at the gene ends were 0 bases for V and 3 bases for J; bases not matched to a gene: 4. Germline CDR1 and CDR2: LGHNA and YSLEER. The chain's CDR3 is CASSQDLTGDYGYTF. CDR3 DNA: TGCGCCAGCAGCCAAGATCTTACAGGGGACTATGGCTACACCTTC.

To note about this clone: One junction end does not reproduce the germline sequence, and a read error may be involved. The sample holds other DNA sequences that translate to the same CDR3. This CDR3 reads CAWSVLQGMNSPLHF. The CDR3 region has the DNA TGCGCCTGGAGTGTACTGCAGGGAATGAATTCACCCCTCCACTTT. The chain uses TRBV30 and TRBJ1-6; tentatively, D is TRBD1 (5 bases). The CDR3 spans 15 residues. The V gene's germline CDR1 is GTSNPN and CDR2 SVGIG (reference sequence).

The J gene is TRBJ1-1, the V gene TRBV30; TRBD1 is a possible D gene (6 bases). Germline-derived CDR1 and CDR2 are GTSNPN and SVGIG (reference sequence). Deletions cut 1 base from V and 0 bases from J, with 15 bases between. This CDR3 has 16 residues. The CDR3 loop reads CAWSAETGRLNTEAFF. Here the CDR3 DNA reads TGTGCCTGGAGTGCAGAGACAGGTCGCTTGAACACTGAAGCTTTCTTT.

The chain has TRBV5-6 and TRBJ2-7, with D perhaps TRBD1 (7 bases). Germline V gene lookup returns CDR1 SGHDT and CDR2 YYEEEE. V lost 1 base to trimming and J lost 0 bases, with 11 bases between them. CDR3 length equals 15 residues. The DNA of the CDR3 is TGTGCCAGCAGCTTGTGGCAGGGGGGCTCCTACGAGCAGTACTTC. It codes for CASSLWQGGSYEQYF.

V is TRBV19 and J is TRBJ2-1; TRBD2 aligns across 12 bases. The CDR3 consists of 15 residues. After removal of 4 bases from V and 9 bases from J, the junction contained 7 bases not matched to a gene. Germline V lookup: CDR1 LNHDA, CDR2 SQIVND (reference sequence). The CDR3 reads CASSTQALAGGEQFF. Here the CDR3 DNA reads TGTGCCAGTAGTACTCAAGCACTAGCGGGAGGTGAGCAGTTCTTC.